This is a list of T cell receptor beta chains from one sample in a study of T cell changes during pregnancy in multiple sclerosis. Repertoires were generated with immunoSEQ multiplex PCR, while TCRdb's copy carries only in-frame clones and drops some. The sample holds over 25,000 clones, almost 90% seen once. Sequences were derived from CD8+ T cells from peripheral blood mononuclear cells, sampled in the second trimester of pregnancy. These receptors originate from a female donor with multiple sclerosis, enrolled in a pregnancy study. Both conserved end residues are part of each CDR3. The D gene is left open where the match is weak. A clone size is listed for some rows: how often the clone was seen (once, few, many), or a class if it is expanded.

j_gene	abundance	v_gene	d_gene	CDR3aa	CDR3nt
TRBJ2-1	.	TRBV15	TRBD2	CATSRDWIQEGGEQFF	TGTGCCACCAGCAGAGATTGGATACAGGAGGGAGGGGAGCAGTTCTTC
TRBJ2-7	once	TRBV30	TRBD2	CAWSVIGGRGYF	TGTGCCTGGAGTGTGATAGGAGGGAGGGGGTACTTC
TRBJ1-2	.	TRBV18	.	CASSDTVNYGYTF	TGTGCCAGCTCAGATACAGTAAACTATGGCTACACCTTC
TRBJ2-7	.	TRBV5-1	TRBD1	CASSSTGRAYEQYF	TGCGCCAGCAGCTCGACAGGGCGCGCCTACGAGCAGTACTTC
TRBJ2-7	.	TRBV6-4	TRBD1	CASSMTGSHEQYF	TGTGCCAGCAGCATGACAGGGAGCCACGAGCAGTACTTC
TRBJ2-6	once	TRBV5-1	TRBD1	CASSRNTGESGKSGANVLTF	TGCGCCAGCAGCCGAAATACAGGGGAATCAGGAAAGTCTGGGGCCAACGTCCTGACTTTC
TRBJ1-5	.	TRBV30	.	CAWEGKSNQPQHF	TGTGCCTGGGAGGGAAAAAGCAATCAGCCCCAGCATTTT
TRBJ1-1	.	TRBV5-1	.	CASSLGVLQATNTEAFF	TGCGCCAGCAGCTTGGGGGTCTTGCAGGCGACGAACACTGAAGCTTTCTTT
TRBJ1-2	once	TRBV29-1	.	CSVGGNEGRDYGYTF	TGCAGCGTTGGCGGGAATGAGGGGAGGGACTATGGCTACACCTTC
TRBJ1-6	.	TRBV5-1	.	CASSLGPGWDNSPLHF	TGCGCCAGCAGCTTGGGGCCAGGGTGGGATAATTCACCCCTCCACTTT
TRBJ1-1	.	TRBV27	.	CASSLWAGLNTEAFF	TGTGCCAGCAGTTTATGGGCGGGGTTGAACACTGAAGCTTTCTTT
TRBJ2-7	.	TRBV10-3	TRBD1	CAISDELGQGNYEQYF	TGTGCCATCAGTGACGAGCTGGGACAGGGAAACTACGAGCAGTACTTC
TRBJ2-3	.	TRBV7-3	TRBD2	CASSSVAGGLDTQYF	TGTGCCAGCAGCTCGGTAGCGGGGGGACTAGATACGCAGTATTTT
TRBJ2-5	.	TRBV7-2	TRBD2	CASSLERGIYQETQYF	TGTGCCAGCAGCTTAGAGCGGGGGATATACCAAGAGACCCAGTACTTC
TRBJ1-5	.	TRBV2	TRBD1	CASSVGPKRQGARSNQPQHF	TGTGCCAGCAGTGTAGGGCCGAAAAGACAGGGGGCGAGGAGCAATCAGCCCCAGCATTTT
TRBJ1-6	.	TRBV6-1	.	CASSVRRGGQTYNSPLHF	TGTGCCAGCAGTGTTCGGCGCGGGGGGCAAACCTATAATTCACCCCTCCACTTT
TRBJ2-1	.	TRBV5-6	.	CASSLGSSYNEQFF	TGTGCCAGCAGCCTGGGTAGCTCCTACAATGAGCAGTTCTTC
TRBJ2-3	few	TRBV28	.	CASSLWETGNTDTQYF	TGTGCCAGCAGTTTATGGGAGACAGGCAACACAGATACGCAGTATTTT
TRBJ2-1	.	TRBV7-2	TRBD1	CASRDFTWDRYYNEQFF	TGTGCCAGCCGAGACTTCACATGGGACAGGTACTACAATGAGCAGTTCTTC
TRBJ1-4	.	TRBV30	TRBD1	CAGLGTANEKLFF	TGTGCCGGGTTGGGGACAGCAAATGAAAAACTGTTTTTT
TRBJ2-1	.	TRBV6-1	TRBD2	CASTLAGGWNEQFF	TGTGCCAGCACACTAGCGGGGGGTTGGAATGAGCAGTTCTTC
TRBJ2-3	.	TRBV19	TRBD2	CASSIDPETSGGGTDTQYF	TGTGCCAGTAGTATAGATCCCGAAACTAGCGGGGGTGGCACAGATACGCAGTATTTT
TRBJ2-7	.	TRBV2	TRBD2	CASIAGPYYEQYF	TGTGCCAGCATAGCGGGACCATACTACGAGCAGTACTTC
TRBJ2-2	.	TRBV27	TRBD1	CASGTGEAGELFF	TGTGCCAGCGGGACAGGGGAAGCCGGGGAGCTGTTTTTT
TRBJ1-1	once	TRBV6-5	TRBD1	CASSIFNRGTEAFF	TGTGCCAGCAGTATATTTAACAGGGGGACTGAAGCTTTCTTT
TRBJ1-1	.	TRBV11-2	.	CASSFMNTEAFF	TGTGCCAGCAGCTTTATGAACACTGAAGCTTTCTTT
TRBJ1-4	.	TRBV5-6	.	CASSSTGLGEKLFF	TGTGCCAGCAGCTCTACCGGACTGGGTGAAAAACTGTTTTTT
TRBJ1-2	.	TRBV5-1	.	CASSLGTAYGYTF	TGCGCCAGCAGCTTGGGGACAGCCTATGGCTACACCTTC
TRBJ1-1	.	TRBV5-6	.	CASSFQGIMNTEAFF	TGTGCCAGCAGCTTTCAGGGGATCATGAACACTGAAGCTTTCTTT
TRBJ1-3	.	TRBV4-1	TRBD1	CASSQGGTVTGNTIYF	TGCGCCAGCAGCCAAGGGGGGACAGTTACTGGAAACACCATATATTTT
TRBJ2-7	.	TRBV13	.	CASSLGSGREQYF	TGTGCCAGCAGCTTAGGATCTGGCCGCGAGCAGTACTTC
TRBJ1-4	.	TRBV9	.	CASSVAPQGMSEKLFF	TGTGCCAGCAGCGTAGCTCCCCAGGGGATGAGTGAAAAACTGTTTTTT
TRBJ2-7	.	TRBV15	TRBD1	CATSRGQGADDEQYF	TGTGCCACCAGCAGAGGGCAGGGGGCTGATGACGAGCAGTACTTC
TRBJ1-5	few	TRBV19	.	CASSIRDFNQPQHF	TGTGCCAGTAGTATCAGGGATTTCAATCAGCCCCAGCATTTT
TRBJ1-4	.	TRBV5-6	.	CASSSFDWRAGEKLFF	TGTGCCAGCAGCTCCTTCGACTGGAGGGCCGGGGAAAAACTGTTTTTT
TRBJ1-2	.	TRBV5-4	.	CASSGRDSQSPYGYTF	TGTGCCAGCAGCGGGCGGGACTCCCAATCTCCGTATGGCTACACCTTC
TRBJ2-3	.	TRBV5-6	.	CASSFSGVAPADTQYF	TGTGCCAGCAGCTTTTCTGGGGTAGCGCCGGCAGATACGCAGTATTTT
TRBJ1-1	once	TRBV18	.	CASSPPLTQLETEAFF	TGTGCCAGCTCACCACCATTGACTCAGTTGGAGACTGAAGCTTTCTTT
TRBJ1-1	.	TRBV5-8	.	CASSPHRGSTEAFF	TGTGCCAGCAGCCCGCATCGTGGCTCGACTGAAGCTTTCTTT
TRBJ1-1	.	TRBV19	.	CASSIGTGLNTEAFF	TGTGCCAGTAGTATAGGTACAGGGCTGAACACTGAAGCTTTCTTT
TRBJ2-2	.	TRBV29-1	.	CSVVNTGELFF	TGCAGCGTCGTGAACACCGGGGAGCTGTTTTTT
TRBJ1-1	.	TRBV2	TRBD1	CASSEGTGYSTEAFF	TGTGCCAGCAGTGAAGGGACAGGGTATTCCACTGAAGCTTTCTTT
TRBJ2-7	.	TRBV30	.	CAWSGKRAAYEQYF	TGTGCCTGGAGTGGTAAGCGGGCCGCCTACGAGCAGTACTTC
TRBJ2-2	.	TRBV30	TRBD2	CAWWDYGTGELFF	TGTGCCTGGTGGGACTATGGCACCGGGGAGCTGTTTTTT
TRBJ1-2	.	TRBV6-1	TRBD1	CASSEGQGGGYGYTF	TGTGCCAGCAGTGAAGGACAGGGGGGTGGCTATGGCTACACCTTC
TRBJ2-6	.	TRBV28	TRBD1	CASSRDSLSGANVLTF	TGTGCCAGCAGTCGGGACAGCCTATCTGGGGCCAACGTCCTGACTTTC